The 27 T cell receptor beta chains listed next were all sequenced from one sample in a study of shared T cell receptors in the human thymus. Libraries were prepared by immunoSEQ multiplex PCR; TCRdb keeps only in-frame clonotypes and omits some of them. The sample has roughly 550,000 clones, 70% to 80% seen once. A further study also used this sample, focusing on human thymus T cells.

The sequenced sample was thymocytes. The source of these receptors is a boy in the first two years of life with a congenital heart defect.

V gene TRBV27 combines with J gene TRBJ2-5; weak D call: TRBD1 (5 bases). Trimming took off 2 bases at V and 5 bases at J, with 9 bases between the two ends. The CDR3 is 13 residues long. The germline gives CDR1 MNHEY, CDR2 SMNVEV (reference sequence). CDR3 residues: CASSLGAGETQYF. DNA for the CDR3: TGTGCCAGCAGTTTAGGGGCCGGTGAGACCCAGTACTTC.

The chain links TRBV25-1 to TRBJ2-1; D is unresolved. V lost 1 base, J lost 2 bases, and 12 bases lay in between. Germline values: CDR1 MGHDK, CDR2 SYGVNS. The CDR3 consists of 16 residues. The CDR3 spells CASSECISGPYNEQFF. The CDR3 nucleotides are TGTGCCAGCAGTGAATGTATATCGGGTCCCTACAATGAGCAGTTCTTC. Drawing the rest from reference TRBV25-1 and TRBJ2-1, the complete variable domain is EADIYQTPRYLVIGTGKKITLECSQTMGHDKMYWYQQDPGMELHLIHYSYGVNSTEKGDLSSESTVSRIRTEHFPLTLESARPSHTSQYLCASSECISGPYNEQFFGPGTRLTVL.

The gene calls are TRBV4-2 and TRBJ2-4, with TRBD2 matching 8 bases. V shed 3 bases, J shed 1 base, and the junction held 8 bases outside the gene matches. The germline V gene has CDR1 LGHNA and CDR2 YNFKEQ. This CDR3 has 17 residues. The CDR3 reads CASSHPLGGAAKNIQYF. DNA of the CDR3: TGTGCCAGCAGCCATCCGCTCGGGGGGGCGGCCAAAAACATTCAGTACTTC.

Written as DNA, the CDR3 is TGTGCCAGCAGCCCAGATCCCTCTTCCCAAGAGACCCAGTACTTC. It is translated as CASSPDPSSQETQYF. The rearrangement links TRBV9 to TRBJ2-5; D remains unclear. The germline V gene encodes CDR1 SGDLS and CDR2 YYNGEE. V lost 4 bases, J lost 1 base, and 14 bases lay in between. The CDR3 sequence is 15 residues long.

V is TRBV25-1 and J is TRBJ2-7; the D gene is possibly TRBD1 (5 bases). Germline CDR1 MGHDK, CDR2 SYGVNS. Trimming shortened V by 8 bases and J by 0 bases, and 14 bases separated the two germline ends. This CDR3 contains 14 residues. CDR3 in amino acids: CASGSGQISYEQYF. Here the CDR3 DNA reads TGTGCCAGCGGCTCCGGACAAATCTCCTACGAGCAGTACTTC.

The chain is built from TRBV27 and TRBJ1-2; 8 positions agree with TRBD1. This CDR3 region has 16 residues. Germline V gene lookup returns CDR1 MNHEY and CDR2 SMNVEV (reference sequence). With V trimmed by 5 bases and J by 4 bases, 12 bases remained unmatched. The CDR3 spells CASSTNTSGTGYGYTF. CDR3 DNA sequence: TGTGCCAGCAGTACCAACACTTCCGGGACAGGCTATGGCTACACCTTC.

This clone has a handful of counts. The chain has TRBV6-1 and TRBJ1-1, with a tentative D call TRBD1 (6 bases). The CDR3 consists of 12 residues. CDR1 and CDR2 from the germline V gene are MNHNS and SASEGT. The V and J ends lost 7 bases and 8 bases respectively, with 14 bases between them. CDR3 sequence reads: CASILRTDEAFF. CDR3 bases: TGTGCCAGCATTCTCCGGACAGACGAAGCTTTCTTT.

V gene TRBV15 combines with J gene TRBJ2-2, with D possibly matching TRBD1 (6 bases). The germline V gene has CDR1 LNHNV and CDR2 YYDKDF (reference sequence). The CDR3 contains 15 residues. Between the trimmed V and J ends, which lost 9 bases and 1 base, there was a span of 15 bases. The CDR3 DNA reads as TGTGCCACAACGGGCAGGGGCTTGAACACCGGGGAGCTGTTTTTT. This encodes CATTGRGLNTGELFF.

The rearrangement uses TRBV4-3 and TRBJ2-1, with 10 bases aligning to TRBD2. The CDR3 runs to 20 residues. V lost 2 bases and J lost 6; bases outside the gene matches: 19. Per germline, CDR1 LGHNA and CDR2 YSLEER. This CDR3 reads CASSQSSTGLTSGTLNEQFF. CDR3 sequence (DNA): TGCGCCAGCAGCCAATCCTCTACGGGGCTAACTAGCGGGACCCTCAATGAGCAGTTCTTC.

J is TRBJ2-5 and V is TRBV9; TRBD1 is a possible D gene (5 bases). Trimming left V 2 bases short and J 5 bases short, with 13 bases between. This CDR3 is 14 amino acids long. Germline CDR1 and CDR2: SGDLS and YYNGEE. The DNA of the CDR3 is TGTGCCAGCAGCGTGGACAACAAGAGTGAGACCCAGTACTTC. Its translation: CASSVDNKSETQYF.

The chain couples TRBV30 to TRBJ1-5; weak D call: TRBD1 (5 bases). Trimming took 3 bases from V and 0 from J, leaving 21 bases between them. The V gene's germline CDR1 is GTSNPN and CDR2 SVGIG (reference sequence). This CDR3 is 18 amino acids long. CDR3 in amino acids: CAWSGGRREAYSNQPQHF. CDR3 sequence (DNA): TGTGCCTGGAGCGGGGGAAGGAGGGAAGCTTATAGCAATCAGCCCCAGCATTTT. The full variable domain, rest sourced from reference TRBV30 and TRBJ1-5, is SQTIHQWPATLVQPVGSPLSLECTVEGTSNPNLYWYRQAAGRGLQLLFYSVGIGQISSEVPQNLSASRPQDRQFILSSKKLLLSDSGFYLCAWSGGRREAYSNQPQHFGDGTRLSIL.

The genes are TRBV5-1 and TRBJ1-4, with 7 nucleotides matching TRBD1. The length of the CDR3 is 16 residues. Looked up from germline, CDR1 is SGHRS and CDR2 is YFSETQ. V lost 3 bases to trimming and J lost 3 bases; unmatched junction nucleotides: 8. The CDR3 sequence: CASSSPNRGPNEKLFF. The CDR3 bases are TGCGCCAGCAGCTCCCCTAACAGGGGCCCTAATGAAAAACTGTTTTTT.

The genes are TRBV19 and TRBJ2-7; 7 bases align to TRBD2. The length of the CDR3 is 13 residues. Germline-derived CDR1 and CDR2 are LNHDA and SQIVND (reference sequence). J was trimmed by 3 bases and V by 3 bases; bases with no gene match: 2. Here the CDR3 DNA reads TGTGCCAGTAGTATCCAGCGGGGCTACGAGCAGTACTTC. Translating it yields CASSIQRGYEQYF.

V is TRBV12-5 and J is TRBJ1-1; 7 bases agree with TRBD1. The germline gives CDR1 LGHNT, CDR2 FRNRAP. The ends lost 6 bases at V and 3 bases at J; junction bases unmatched: 1. This CDR3 has 12 amino acids. The CDR3 here is CASGQGDTEAFF. The CDR3 DNA reads TGTGCTAGTGGGCAGGGGGACACTGAAGCTTTCTTT.

The rearrangement links TRBV19 to TRBJ2-7, with 10 bases lining up with TRBD1. The CDR3 is 13 amino acids. V trimming: 9 bases; J trimming: 12 bases; junction bases outside the gene matches: 14. Germline loops: CDR1 LNHDA, CDR2 SQIVND (reference sequence). The CDR3 region has the DNA TGTGCCAGGGGACGGGACAGGGGCCCCTCCGGGTACTTC. Its translation is CARGRDRGPSGYF.

The DNA of the CDR3 is TGTGCTAGTGGTTTGGTCCAGAACAGGACTAGAGATCGATTCTCCTACAATGAGCAGTTCTTC. This sequence encodes CASGLVQNRTRDRFSYNEQFF. This chain links TRBV12-5 with TRBJ2-1; 7 bases agree with TRBD2. The CDR3 loop spans 21 amino acids. The ends lost 0 bases at V and 0 bases at J; junction bases unmatched: 17. Germline V gene sequence: CDR1 LGHNT, CDR2 FRNRAP.

In the case of this clone: Other DNA sequences in this specimen translate into the identical CDR3. The chain joins TRBV28 to TRBJ1-5; 7 nucleotides align to TRBD1. This CDR3 contains 13 residues. V was pared by 6 bases and J by 7 bases, with 6 bases of the junction left unmatched. The germline gives CDR1 MDHEN, CDR2 SYDVKM. The CDR3 DNA reads TGTGCCAGCAGGCCGCAGGGGGGCCAGCCCCAGCATTTT. The encoded protein is CASRPQGGQPQHF. Together with reference TRBV28 and TRBJ1-5, the CDR3 gives the full variable domain: DVKVTQSSRYLVKRTGEKVFLECVQDMDHENMFWYRQDPGLGLRLIYFSYDVKMKEKGDIPEGYSVSREKKERFSLILESASTNQTSMYLCASRPQGGQPQHFGDGTRLSIL.

The chain has TRBV30 and TRBJ2-7; 12 bases are a match to TRBD2. This CDR3 has 18 amino acids. CDR1 and CDR2 from the germline V gene are GTSNPN and SVGIG (reference sequence). The CDR3 loop reads CACGEGPSGGGGSYEQYF. The CDR3 nucleotides read TGTGCTTGCGGAGAGGGGCCTAGCGGGGGGGGAGGCTCCTACGAGCAGTACTTC.

V and J are TRBV14 and TRBJ2-6; TRBD2 aligns across 9 bases. The germline CDR1 and CDR2 sequences are SGHDN and FVKESK. V was clipped by 0 bases and J by 0 bases; unmatched bases: 6. This CDR3 contains 19 residues. CDR3 in DNA: TGTGCCAGCAGCCAAGATAGCGGGGGCAGGAGCTCTGGGGCCAACGTCCTGACTTTC. Translated, it gives CASSQDSGGRSSGANVLTF. Supplemented by reference TRBV14 and TRBJ2-6, the full variable domain reads EAGVTQFPSHSVIEKGQTVTLRCDPISGHDNLYWYRRVMGKEIKFLLHFVKESKQDESGMPNNRFLAERTGGTYSTLKVQPAELEDSGVYFCASSQDSGGRSSGANVLTFGAGSRLTVL.

V usage is TRBV5-1 and J usage is TRBJ2-7, with TRBD1 matching 9 bases. The CDR3 is 15 amino acids. V gave up 4 bases and J gave up 5 bases; unmatched junction bases: 10. Germline CDR1 and CDR2: SGHRS and YFSETQ. The CDR3 sequence is CASSPGTGTEDEQYF. The CDR3 DNA sequence: TGCGCCAGCAGCCCGGGGACAGGGACCGAGGACGAGCAGTACTTC. Complete variable domain (other parts from reference TRBV5-1 and TRBJ2-7): KAGVTQTPRYLIKTRGQQVTLSCSPISGHRSVSWYQQTPGQGLQFLFEYFSETQRNKGNFPGRFSGRQFSNSRSEMNVSTLELGDSALYLCASSPGTGTEDEQYFGPGTRLTVT.

The chain recombines TRBV6-1 with TRBJ1-1; maybe TRBD1 (5 bases). CDR3 length: 14 residues. CDR1 is MNHNS, CDR2 SASEGT, per germline. Deletions cut 4 bases from V and 5 bases from J, with 14 bases between. CDR3 region: CASSGPGTQTEAFF. As DNA, the CDR3 is TGTGCCAGCAGTGGACCCGGGACTCAGACTGAAGCTTTCTTT.

V usage is TRBV5-6 and J usage is TRBJ1-1; D call uncertain. The CDR3 contains 14 residues. CDR1 and CDR2 (germline): SGHDT, YYEEEE. The V end lost 5 bases, the J end lost 2 bases, and 13 bases lay between the germline ends. The CDR3 DNA reads as TGTGCCAGCAGGGGCACTCTGCATAACACTGAAGCTTTCTTT. It translates to CASRGTLHNTEAFF.

This clone appeared a few times. The chain uses TRBV7-9 and TRBJ2-6; 9 nucleotides match TRBD1. The V gene end was trimmed by 3 bases and the J gene end by 2 bases; junction bases not matched to a gene: 5. CDR1 is SEHNR, CDR2 FQNEAQ, per germline (reference sequence). CDR3 length equals 17 residues. CDR3 nucleotides: TGTGCCAGCAGCTTGTGGGACAGGGTACCTGGGGCCAACGTCCTGACTTTC. Protein sequence: CASSLWDRVPGANVLTF.

In its sample, this clone was seen once. This chain connects TRBV25-1 to TRBJ2-7; TRBD2 agrees at 7 bases. The CDR3 length is 16 residues. Germline trimming cut 6 bases from V and 6 bases from J; bases unmatched to any gene: 17. The germline CDR1 and CDR2 sequences are MGHDK and SYGVNS. Here the CDR3 DNA reads TGTGCCAGCAGCGAAGTTACCGCAGGGAGGGTCGGCGAGCAGTACTTC. This gives the protein CASSEVTAGRVGEQYF.

V gene TRBV19 combines with J gene TRBJ2-7; tentatively, D is TRBD2 (5 bases). CDR3 length equals 15 residues. The germline CDR1 and CDR2 sequences are LNHDA and SQIVND (reference sequence). Between the trimmed V and J ends, which lost 9 bases and 5 bases, there was a span of 23 bases. DNA of the CDR3: TGTGCCAGCAGCCCCAGTGGGAGTATTCTCCACGAGCAGTACTTC. Translating it yields CASSPSGSILHEQYF.

The rearrangement links TRBV12-5 to TRBJ2-3; tentative D call: TRBD1 (6 bases). CDR1 and CDR2 (germline): LGHNT, FRNRAP. This CDR3 spans 14 amino acids. V shed 1 base and J shed 4 bases, with 9 bases lying between them. CDR3 nucleotide sequence: TGTGCTAGTGGTTTGGAAGACAGGTCAGATACGCAGTATTTT. Translation gives CASGLEDRSDTQYF.

The gene calls are TRBV5-1 and TRBJ2-2, with 7 positions matching TRBD2. V lost 0 bases to trimming and J lost 6 bases; unmatched junction nucleotides: 8. Germline CDR1 reads SGHRS; CDR2 reads YFSETQ. The CDR3 length is 16 residues. The CDR3 DNA sequence: TGCGCCAGCAGCTTGGTTGAGGGAGGGCCGCCCGGGGAGCTGTTTTTT. Encoded protein: CASSLVEGGPPGELFF.